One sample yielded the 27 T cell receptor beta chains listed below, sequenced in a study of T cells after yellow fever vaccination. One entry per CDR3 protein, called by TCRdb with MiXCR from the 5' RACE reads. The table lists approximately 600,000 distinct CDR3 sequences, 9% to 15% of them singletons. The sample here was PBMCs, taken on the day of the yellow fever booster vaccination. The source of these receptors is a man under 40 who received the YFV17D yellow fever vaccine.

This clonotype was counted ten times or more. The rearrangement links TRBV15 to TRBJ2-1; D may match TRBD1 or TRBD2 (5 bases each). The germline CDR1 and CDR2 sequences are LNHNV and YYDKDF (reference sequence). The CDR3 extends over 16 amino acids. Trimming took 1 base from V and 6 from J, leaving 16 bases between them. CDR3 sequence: CATSRGKGERGNEQFF. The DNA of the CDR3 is TGTGCCACCAGCAGAGGGAAAGGCGAGAGGGGCAATGAGCAGTTCTTC.

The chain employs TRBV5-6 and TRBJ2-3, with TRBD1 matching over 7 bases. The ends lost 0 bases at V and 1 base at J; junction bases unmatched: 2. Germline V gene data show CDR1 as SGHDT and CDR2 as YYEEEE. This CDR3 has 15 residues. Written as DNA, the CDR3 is TGTGCCAGCAGCTTGGAGGGACAGCGCACAGATACGCAGTATTTT. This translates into CASSLEGQRTDTQYF.

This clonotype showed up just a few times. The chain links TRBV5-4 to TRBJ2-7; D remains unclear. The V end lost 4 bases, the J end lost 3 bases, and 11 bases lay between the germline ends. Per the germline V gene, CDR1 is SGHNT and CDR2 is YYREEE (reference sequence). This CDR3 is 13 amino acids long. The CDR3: CASSPVRVYEQYF. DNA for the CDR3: TGTGCCAGCAGCCCCGTTCGGGTCTACGAGCAGTACTTC.

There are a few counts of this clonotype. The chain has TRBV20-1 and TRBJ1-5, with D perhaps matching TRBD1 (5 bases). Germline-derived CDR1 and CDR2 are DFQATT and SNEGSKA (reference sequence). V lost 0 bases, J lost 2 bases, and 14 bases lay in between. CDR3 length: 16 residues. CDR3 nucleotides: TGCAGTGCTAGAGAGGGTCCAGGGTGGGGCAATCAGCCCCAGCATTTT. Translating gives CSAREGPGWGNQPQHF.

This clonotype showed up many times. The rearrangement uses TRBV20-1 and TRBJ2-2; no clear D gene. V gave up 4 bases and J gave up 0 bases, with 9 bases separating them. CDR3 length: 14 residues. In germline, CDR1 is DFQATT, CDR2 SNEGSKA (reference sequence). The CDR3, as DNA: TGCAGTGCTACCCCCAATCCGAACACCGGGGAGCTGTTTTTT. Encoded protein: CSATPNPNTGELFF.

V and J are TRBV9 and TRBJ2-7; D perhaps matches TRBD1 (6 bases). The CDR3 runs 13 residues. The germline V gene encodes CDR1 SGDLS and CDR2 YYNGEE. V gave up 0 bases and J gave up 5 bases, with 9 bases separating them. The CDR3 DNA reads TGTGCCAGCAGCGTAGCAGGGGTCCACGAGCAGTACTTC. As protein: CASSVAGVHEQYF.

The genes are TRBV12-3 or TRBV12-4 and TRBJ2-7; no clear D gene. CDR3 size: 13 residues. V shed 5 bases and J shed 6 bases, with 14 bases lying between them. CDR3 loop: CASSITTLSEQYF. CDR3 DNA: TGTGCCAGCAGTATAACGACGTTGAGCGAGCAGTACTTC.

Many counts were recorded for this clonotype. The CDR3 here is CASSLWGPNNEQFF. In nucleotides, the CDR3 is TGCGCCAGCAGCTTGTGGGGGCCTAACAATGAGCAGTTCTTC. The chain combines TRBV5-1 with TRBJ2-1, with TRBD1 as a possible D gene (6 bases). The V gene lost 1 base and the J gene lost 5 bases, with 10 bases spanning the gap. This CDR3 region has 14 residues. Looked up from germline, CDR1 is SGHRS and CDR2 is YFSETQ.

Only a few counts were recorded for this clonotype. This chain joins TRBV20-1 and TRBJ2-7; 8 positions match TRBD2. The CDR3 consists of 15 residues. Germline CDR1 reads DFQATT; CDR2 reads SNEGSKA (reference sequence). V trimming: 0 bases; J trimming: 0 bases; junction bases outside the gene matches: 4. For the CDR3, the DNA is TGCAGTGCTAGAGATCTTAGCGGGACCTCCTACGAGCAGTACTTC. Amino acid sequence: CSARDLSGTSYEQYF.

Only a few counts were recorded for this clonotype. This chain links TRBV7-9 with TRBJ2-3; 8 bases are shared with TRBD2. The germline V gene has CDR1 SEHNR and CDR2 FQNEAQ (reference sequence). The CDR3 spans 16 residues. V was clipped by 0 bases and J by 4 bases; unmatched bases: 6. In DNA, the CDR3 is TGTGCCAGCAGCTTAGCGAGAAGCGGGAGTTCAGATACGCAGTATTTT. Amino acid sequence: CASSLARSGSSDTQYF. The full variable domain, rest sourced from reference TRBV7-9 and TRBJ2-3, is DTGVSQNPRHKITKRGQNVTFRCDPISEHNRLYWYRQTLGQGPEFLTYFQNEAQLEKSRLLSDRFSAERPKGSFSTLEIQRTEQGDSAMYLCASSLARSGSSDTQYFGPGTRLTVL.

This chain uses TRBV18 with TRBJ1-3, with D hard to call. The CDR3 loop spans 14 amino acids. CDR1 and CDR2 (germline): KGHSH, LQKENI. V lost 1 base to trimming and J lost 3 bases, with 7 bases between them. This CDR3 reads CASSPRRVGNTIYF. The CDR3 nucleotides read TGTGCCAGCTCACCACGGAGAGTTGGAAACACCATATATTTT.

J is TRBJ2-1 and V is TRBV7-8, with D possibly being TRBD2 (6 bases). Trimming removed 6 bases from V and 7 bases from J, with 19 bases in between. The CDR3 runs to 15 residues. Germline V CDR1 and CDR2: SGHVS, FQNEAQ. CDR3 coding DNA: TGTGCCAGCAGACTATTAGGAGGGCCGTGGAATGAGCAGTTCTTC. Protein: CASRLLGGPWNEQFF.

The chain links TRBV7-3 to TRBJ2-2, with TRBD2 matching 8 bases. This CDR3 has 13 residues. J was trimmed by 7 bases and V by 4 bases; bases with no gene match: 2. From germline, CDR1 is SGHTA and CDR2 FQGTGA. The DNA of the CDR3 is TGTGCCAGCAGCTCTAGCGGGCACGGGGAGCTGTTTTTT. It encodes CASSSSGHGELFF. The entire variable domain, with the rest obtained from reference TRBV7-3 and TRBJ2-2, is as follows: GAGVSQTPSNKVTEKGKYVELRCDPISGHTALYWYRQSLGQGPEFLIYFQGTGAADDSGLPNDRFFAVRPEGSVSTLKIQRTERGDSAVYLCASSSSGHGELFFGEGSRLTVL.

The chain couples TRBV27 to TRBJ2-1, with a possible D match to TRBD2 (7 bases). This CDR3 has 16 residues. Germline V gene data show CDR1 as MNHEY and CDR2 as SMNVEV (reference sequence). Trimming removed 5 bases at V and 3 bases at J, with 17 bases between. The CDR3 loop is CASSQGRGRYYNEQFF. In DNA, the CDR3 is TGTGCCAGCAGTCAAGGGAGGGGGAGGTACTACAATGAGCAGTTCTTC.

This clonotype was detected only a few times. CDR3 residues: CASSLRGGGAGANVLTF. CDR3 nucleotide sequence: TGTGCCAGCAGCTTACGTGGTGGTGGCGCTGGGGCCAACGTCCTGACTTTC. The chain is built from TRBV7-9 and TRBJ2-6; D uncertain. The CDR3 sequence is 17 residues long. Looked up from germline, CDR1 is SEHNR and CDR2 is FQNEAQ (reference sequence). Trimming took 2 bases from V and 2 from J, leaving 13 bases between them.

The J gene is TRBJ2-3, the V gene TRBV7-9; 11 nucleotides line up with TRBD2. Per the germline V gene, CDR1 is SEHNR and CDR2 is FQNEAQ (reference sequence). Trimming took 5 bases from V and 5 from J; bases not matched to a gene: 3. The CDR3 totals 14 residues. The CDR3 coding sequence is TGTGCCAGCAGCGGTAGCGGGAGGGGAGATACGCAGTATTTT. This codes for CASSGSGRGDTQYF.

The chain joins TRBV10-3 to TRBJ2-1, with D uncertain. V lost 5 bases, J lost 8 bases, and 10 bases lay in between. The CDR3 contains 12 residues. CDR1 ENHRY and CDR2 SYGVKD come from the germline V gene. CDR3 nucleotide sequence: TGTGCCATCAGTTATAGTGGCGATGAGCAGTTCTTC. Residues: CAISYSGDEQFF.

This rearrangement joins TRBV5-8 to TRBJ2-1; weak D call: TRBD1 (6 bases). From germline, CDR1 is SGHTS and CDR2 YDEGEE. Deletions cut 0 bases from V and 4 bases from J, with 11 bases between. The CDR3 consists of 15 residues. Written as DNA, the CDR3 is TGTGCCAGCAGCTTGGGGGGGCCGCGATACAATGAGCAGTTCTTC. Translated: CASSLGGPRYNEQFF.

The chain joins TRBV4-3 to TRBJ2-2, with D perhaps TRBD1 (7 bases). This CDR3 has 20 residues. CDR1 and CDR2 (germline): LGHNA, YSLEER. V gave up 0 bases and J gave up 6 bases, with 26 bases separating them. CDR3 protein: CASSQDSLEGTVIFPGELFF. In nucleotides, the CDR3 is TGCGCCAGCAGCCAAGATAGTCTGGAGGGGACAGTCATCTTTCCCGGGGAGCTGTTTTTT.

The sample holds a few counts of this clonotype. The CDR3 nucleotides are TGTGCCACTGGCGACAGGGCCAGAGGAGGGGCCAACGTCCTGACTTTC. It specifies CATGDRARGGANVLTF. The chain recombines TRBV24-1 with TRBJ2-6; 7 nucleotides agree with TRBD1. Trimming took 10 bases from V and 4 from J; bases not matched to a gene: 12. The CDR3 is 16 residues long. The germline gives CDR1 KGHDR, CDR2 SFDVKD.

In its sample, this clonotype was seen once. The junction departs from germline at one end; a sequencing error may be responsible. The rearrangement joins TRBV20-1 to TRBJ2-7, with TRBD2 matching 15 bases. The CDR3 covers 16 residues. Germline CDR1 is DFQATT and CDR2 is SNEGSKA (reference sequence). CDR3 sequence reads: CRARRTSGRGSYEQYF. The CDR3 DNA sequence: TGCCGTGCTAGAAGGACTAGCGGGAGGGGCTCCTACGAGCAGTACTTC.

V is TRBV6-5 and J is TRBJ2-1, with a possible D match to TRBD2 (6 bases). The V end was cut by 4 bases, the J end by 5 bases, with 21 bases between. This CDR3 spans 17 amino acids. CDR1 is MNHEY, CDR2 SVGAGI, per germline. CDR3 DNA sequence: TGTGCCAGCAGTTTATACTTAAACCGGGACTTGGACAATGAGCAGTTCTTC. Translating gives CASSLYLNRDLDNEQFF.

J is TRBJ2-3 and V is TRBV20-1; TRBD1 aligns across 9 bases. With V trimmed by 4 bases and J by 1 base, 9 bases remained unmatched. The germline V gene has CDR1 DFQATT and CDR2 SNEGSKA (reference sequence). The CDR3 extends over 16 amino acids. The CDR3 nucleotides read TGCAGTGCTAATTACCCCGGGACAGGGCGCACAGATACGCAGTATTTT. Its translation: CSANYPGTGRTDTQYF.

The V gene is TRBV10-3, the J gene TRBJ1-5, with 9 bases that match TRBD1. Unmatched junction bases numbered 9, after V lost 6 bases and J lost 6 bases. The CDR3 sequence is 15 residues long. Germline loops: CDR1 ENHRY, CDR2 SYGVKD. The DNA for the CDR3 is TGTGCCATCAGGGATACAGGGGGCGAGGGTCAGCCCCAGCATTTT. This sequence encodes CAIRDTGGEGQPQHF.

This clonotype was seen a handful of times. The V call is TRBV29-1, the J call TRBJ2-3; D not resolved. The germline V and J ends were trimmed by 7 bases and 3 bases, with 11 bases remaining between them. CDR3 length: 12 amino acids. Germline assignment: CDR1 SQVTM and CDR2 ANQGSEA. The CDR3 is CSANHNTDTQYF. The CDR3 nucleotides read TGCAGCGCTAACCATAATACAGATACGCAGTATTTT.

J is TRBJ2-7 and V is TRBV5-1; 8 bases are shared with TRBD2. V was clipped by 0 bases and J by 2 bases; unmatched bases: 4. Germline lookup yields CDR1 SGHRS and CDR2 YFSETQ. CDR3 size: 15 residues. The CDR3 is CASSLVLAEAYEQYF. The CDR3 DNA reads TGCGCCAGCAGCTTGGTACTAGCGGAGGCCTACGAGCAGTACTTC.

CDR3 residues: CASFKGEGANYGYTF. DNA of the CDR3: TGTGCCAGCTTTAAAGGTGAAGGGGCCAACTATGGCTACACCTTC. The V and J genes are TRBV6-1 and TRBJ1-2; TRBD1 is a possible D gene (5 bases). V was clipped by 8 bases and J by 2 bases, with 18 bases between them. Germline values: CDR1 MNHNS, CDR2 SASEGT. CDR3 size: 15 residues.